Listed below are T cell receptor beta chains from one sample, sequenced in a study of shared clonotypes between healthy human individuals. Generated by immunoSEQ multiplex PCR, the TCRdb table keeps only in-frame clones and is missing some. The sample consists of some 530,000 clones, around four fifths of them appearing once. The sequenced material came from PBMCs. The receptor source for this set is a woman in her thirties or forties in good health. Some clones in this sample may be carry-over from other donors' samples. The CDR3 runs from the conserved cysteine through the conserved F or W. A D gene is named only where the DNA matches it firmly. Size tells how often a clone was seen (once, few, many) or the class of an expanded clone, and some rows leave it out.

DNA	CDR3	J	D	size	V
TGTGCCAGCAGCGTAGGGGGTAGGCGGGAAGCTTTCTTT	CASSVGGRREAFF	TRBJ1-1	NA	NA	TRBV9
TGCAGCGTTGGGCAAGGACGGCACACTGAAGCTTTCTTT	CSVGQGRHTEAFF	TRBJ1-1	NA	few	TRBV29-1
TGTGCCAGCAGCTTGGACACGGGGGTGCGCAATCAGCCCCAGCATTTT	CASSLDTGVRNQPQHF	TRBJ1-5	NA	many	TRBV5-8
TGTGCCAGCAGCGTAGCTATAGGGGGACAGGGAGACGGGGAGCTGTTTTTT	CASSVAIGGQGDGELFF	TRBJ2-2	TRBD1	NA	TRBV9
TGTGCCAGCAGCCAAGATCTGGGAGTAAACAATGAGCAGTTCTTC	CASSQDLGVNNEQFF	TRBJ2-1	NA	NA	TRBV4-2
TGTGCCAGCAGCCGACAGGGGCAGTACGAGCAGTACTTC	CASSRQGQYEQYF	TRBJ2-7	TRBD1	NA	TRBV11-3
TGTGCCAGCAGCTTGGGGGGGACCATGAACACTGAAGCTTTCTTT	CASSLGGTMNTEAFF	TRBJ1-1	NA	many	TRBV5-4
TGCAGCGCCGATGGTCTAGCGGGAGGCTCCTACGAGCAGTACTTC	CSADGLAGGSYEQYF	TRBJ2-7	TRBD2	NA	TRBV29-1
TGTGCCAGCAGTACTAGCGGTACGCAGTATTTT	CASSTSGTQYF	TRBJ2-3	TRBD2	NA	TRBV28
TGTGCCAGCAGTTCCGGACAGGGGGCGATTCAGCCCCAGCATTTT	CASSSGQGAIQPQHF	TRBJ1-5	TRBD1	NA	TRBV27
TGCGCCAGCAGTTCCAGGGGGCCGAACACTGAAGCTTTCTTT	CASSSRGPNTEAFF	TRBJ1-1	TRBD1	NA	TRBV10-2
TGTGCCAGCAGCTTTCTGGGGAGCTCAGATACGCAGTATTTT	CASSFLGSSDTQYF	TRBJ2-3	NA	many	TRBV7-2
TGTGCCAGCGAACGGGGACGGATCTCTGGAAACACCATATATTTT	CASERGRISGNTIYF	TRBJ1-3	NA	NA	TRBV2
TGTGCCAGCAGTGCAGCCGGGACAGCAGCCTATGGCTACACCTTC	CASSAAGTAAYGYTF	TRBJ1-2	TRBD1	NA	TRBV2
TGTGCCAGCTCACCTGTTGTAGCGGCCTCCACAGATACGCAGTATTTT	CASSPVVAASTDTQYF	TRBJ2-3	NA	NA	TRBV18
TGCGCCAGCAGCCCCGGACAGGGGACGTACAATGAGCAGTTCTTC	CASSPGQGTYNEQFF	TRBJ2-1	TRBD1	many	TRBV5-1
TGTGCTAGTGGTCCATCCTCACAGACCGGGGAGCTGTTTTTT	CASGPSSQTGELFF	TRBJ2-2	NA	NA	TRBV12-5
TGTGCCAGCAGCCCCCGGGGAGGGCGGGTGAACACTGAAGCTTTCTTT	CASSPRGGRVNTEAFF	TRBJ1-1	NA	NA	TRBV7-9
TGTGCCAGCAGCCAAGTAGCGGTATACGAGCAGTACTTC	CASSQVAVYEQYF	TRBJ2-7	NA	NA	TRBV14
TGTGCCAGCAGCCAATTAGTAAATGAGCAGTTCTTC	CASSQLVNEQFF	TRBJ2-1	NA	many	TRBV14
TGTGCCAGCAGCTTTCGGGGACAGGGTTATGAAAAACTGTTTTTT	CASSFRGQGYEKLFF	TRBJ1-4	TRBD1	NA	TRBV5-8